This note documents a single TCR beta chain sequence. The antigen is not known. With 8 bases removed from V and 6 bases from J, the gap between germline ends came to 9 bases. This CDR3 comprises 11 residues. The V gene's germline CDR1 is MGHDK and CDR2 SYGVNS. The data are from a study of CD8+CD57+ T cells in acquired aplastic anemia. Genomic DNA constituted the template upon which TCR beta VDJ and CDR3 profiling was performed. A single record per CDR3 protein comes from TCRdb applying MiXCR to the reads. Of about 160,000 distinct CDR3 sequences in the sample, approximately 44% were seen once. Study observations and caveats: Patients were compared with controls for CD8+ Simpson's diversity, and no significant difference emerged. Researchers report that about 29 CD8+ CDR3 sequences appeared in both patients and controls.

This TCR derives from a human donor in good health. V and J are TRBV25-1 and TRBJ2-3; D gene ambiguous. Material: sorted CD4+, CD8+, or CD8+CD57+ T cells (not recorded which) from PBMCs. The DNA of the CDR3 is TGTGCCAGCGGTACTACTGATACGCAGTATTTT. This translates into CASGTTDTQYF.